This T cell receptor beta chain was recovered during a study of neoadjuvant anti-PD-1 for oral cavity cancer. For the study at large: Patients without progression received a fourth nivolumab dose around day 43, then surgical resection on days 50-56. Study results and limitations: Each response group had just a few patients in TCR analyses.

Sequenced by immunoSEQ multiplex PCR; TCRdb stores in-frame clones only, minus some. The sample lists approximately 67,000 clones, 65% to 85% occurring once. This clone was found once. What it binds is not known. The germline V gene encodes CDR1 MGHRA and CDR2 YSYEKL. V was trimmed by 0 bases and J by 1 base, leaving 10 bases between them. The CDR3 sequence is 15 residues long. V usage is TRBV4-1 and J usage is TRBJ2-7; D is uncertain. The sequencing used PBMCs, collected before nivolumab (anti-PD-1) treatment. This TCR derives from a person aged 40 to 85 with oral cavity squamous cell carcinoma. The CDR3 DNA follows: TGCGCCAGCAGCCAAGATGAGTCGGCATCCTACGAGCAGTACTTC. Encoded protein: CASSQDESASYEQYF.